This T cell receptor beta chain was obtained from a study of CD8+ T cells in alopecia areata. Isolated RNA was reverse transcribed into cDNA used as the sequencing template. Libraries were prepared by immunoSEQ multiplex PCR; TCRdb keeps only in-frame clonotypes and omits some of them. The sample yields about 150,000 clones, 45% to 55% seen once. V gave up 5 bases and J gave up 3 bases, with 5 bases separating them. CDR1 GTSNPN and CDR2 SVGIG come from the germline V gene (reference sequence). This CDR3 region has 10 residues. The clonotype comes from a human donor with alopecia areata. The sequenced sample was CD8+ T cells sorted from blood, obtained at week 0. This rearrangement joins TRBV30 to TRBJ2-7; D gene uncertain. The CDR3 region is CAWGDYEQYF. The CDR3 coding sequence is TGTGCCTGGGGGGACTACGAGCAGTACTTC.